The sequence of this T cell receptor (beta chain) was determined in a study of CD8+ T cells in alopecia areata. RNA, once extracted, was reverse transcribed into cDNA for use as the sequencing template. Some clones are missing from TCRdb's copy, which holds only in-frame ones; the method was immunoSEQ multiplex PCR. The repertoire holds approximately 99,000 clones, over 55% seen once, with 20% to 30% in the top ten. Both CD4+ and CD8+ T cells were separated by sorting PBMCs. The TCR comes from a human donor with alopecia areata. The sample taken for sequencing was NKG2D-low CD8+ T cells sorted from blood.

The CDR3 DNA follows: TGTGCCAGCGGATCTTACAATGAGCAGTTCTTC. The encoded protein is CASGSYNEQFF. This sequence joins TRBV2 and TRBJ2-1; D is uncertain. V was shortened by 8 bases and J by 4 bases, with 6 bases between the two germline ends. The V gene's germline CDR1 is SNHLY and CDR2 FYNNEI. This CDR3 comprises 11 residues.